The rows below give T cell receptor beta chains drawn from one sample of a study of cytomegalovirus exposure and HLA in healthy donors. Sequenced by immunoSEQ multiplex PCR; TCRdb stores in-frame clones only, minus some. The table records a few hundred thousand clones, roughly 91% of them present only once. What was sequenced was PBMCs. These receptors originate from a woman aged 18-29 years in good health and CMV-seronegative. Each CDR3 is given with its conserved first and last residue. A D gene is named only where the DNA matches it firmly. Where a row states a size, it is once, few, many or the class of an expanded clone; other rows omit it.

abundance | d_gene | j_gene | v_gene | CDR3nt | CDR3aa
few | TRBD1 | TRBJ1-6 | TRBV15 | TGTGCCACCAGCAAAAGCGACAGGGCCCTAGCGCCCCTCCACTTT | CATSKSDRALAPLHF
- | - | TRBJ2-7 | TRBV11-2 | TGTGCCAGCAGCTTATTCGGGCAGGGGTCCTACGAGCAGTACTTC | CASSLFGQGSYEQYF
- | - | TRBJ1-1 | TRBV11-3 | TGTGCCAGCAGCAAACTAAGTAACATGAACACTGAAGCTTTCTTT | CASSKLSNMNTEAFF
- | TRBD2 | TRBJ2-1 | TRBV29-1 | TGCAGCGTTGCCATTGGGGGGGACGATGAGCAGTTCTTC | CSVAIGGDDEQFF
few | TRBD1 | TRBJ1-1 | TRBV5-1 | TGCGCCAGCAGCTTAATGACAGGGAGCGAAGCTTTCTTT | CASSLMTGSEAFF
- | TRBD1 | TRBJ1-4 | TRBV7-9 | TGTGCCAGCAGCTACGACCGACAGGGGGCAGGGGCTAATGAAAAACTGTTTTTT | CASSYDRQGAGANEKLFF
- | - | TRBJ2-5 | TRBV6-6 | TGTGCCAGCAAGGAGGGAGAGACCCAGTACTTC | CASKEGETQYF
- | TRBD2 | TRBJ2-5 | TRBV11-3 | TGTGCCAGCAGCTTTACTAGCGCCCCGATGGAGACCCAGTACTTC | CASSFTSAPMETQYF
few | TRBD1 | TRBJ1-5 | TRBV4-1 | TGCGCCAGCAGCCAACCACTATTAGGACAGGGAGGATTTCAGCCCCAGCATTTT | CASSQPLLGQGGFQPQHF
- | - | TRBJ2-2 | TRBV7-2 | TGTGCCAGCAGCTTAGCTCCGGGATCGGGCGCGGAGCTGTTTTTT | CASSLAPGSGAELFF
- | TRBD1 | TRBJ1-3 | TRBV27 | TGTGCCAGCAGTGTTACAGGGGGCGAAAACACCATATATTTT | CASSVTGGENTIYF
- | - | TRBJ2-2 | TRBV5-8 | TGTGCCAGCCCCCTATTTCCGACTAGTCGCGGGACCGGGGAGCTGTTTTTT | CASPLFPTSRGTGELFF
- | - | TRBJ2-3 | TRBV6-4 | TGTGCCAGCAGTGTGGTGGGAGGCGGCACAGATACGCAGTATTTT | CASSVVGGGTDTQYF
once | - | TRBJ2-2 | TRBV6-6 | TGTGCCACTAGCGGACAGGGCTCCGGGGAGCTGTTTTTT | CATSGQGSGELFF
- | TRBD2 | TRBJ2-2 | TRBV5-1 | TGCGCCAGCAGCTTAGGGCGGGAGCGCCAGCTCGGGGAGCTGTTTTTT | CASSLGRERQLGELFF
- | TRBD2 | TRBJ2-1 | TRBV7-3 | TGTGCCAGCAGCTTAATCCCCAGCGGGAGGAACTACAATGAGCAGTTCTTC | CASSLIPSGRNYNEQFF
- | - | TRBJ1-5 | TRBV6-1 | TGTGCCAGCAACTCGGGGGGGCCCCGGAGGCCCCAGCATTTT | CASNSGGPRRPQHF
- | - | TRBJ2-5 | TRBV19 | TGTGCCAGTAGTATAGGTGCAGGCAGGGAGACCCAGTACTTC | CASSIGAGRETQYF
- | - | TRBJ1-4 | TRBV5-1 | TGCGCCAGCGGGGCAGTAAGGGGGAGTGAAAAACTGTTTTTT | CASGAVRGSEKLFF
- | TRBD2 | TRBJ2-1 | TRBV5-1 | TGCGCCAGCAGCTGGGACCTGGTAGCGGGGGTCTCCTACAATGAGCAGTTCTTC | CASSWDLVAGVSYNEQFF
- | TRBD2 | TRBJ2-3 | TRBV15 | TGTGCCACCAGCGCCCGGGACTACACAGATACGCAGTATTTT | CATSARDYTDTQYF
- | - | TRBJ2-5 | TRBV27 | TGTGCCAGCAGGGGAAGGGGGAGCCAAGAGACCCAGTACTTC | CASRGRGSQETQYF
- | TRBD1 | TRBJ1-3 | TRBV28 | TGTGCCAGCAGTTACGGACAGGACGTCGTATTT | CASSYGQDVVF
once | - | TRBJ2-5 | TRBV18 | TGTGCCAGCTCCGGACAACCGCGACAAGAGACCCAGTACTTC | CASSGQPRQETQYF
- | TRBD2 | TRBJ2-3 | TRBV11-2 | TGTGCCAGCAGCTACGGGGGGGCCAAAGATACGCAGTATTTT | CASSYGGAKDTQYF
- | - | TRBJ2-2 | TRBV21-1 | TGTGCCAGCAGCAAAGTTCCAGACACCGGGGAGCTGTTTTTT | CASSKVPDTGELFF
- | - | TRBJ2-3 | TRBV28 | TGTGCCAGCAGTTCAAGTAGCGGTCTTAGCACAGATACGCAGTATTTT | CASSSSSGLSTDTQYF
- | TRBD1 | TRBJ2-4 | TRBV19 | TGTGCCAGTAGTATTACAGGACAGGGAAACATTCAGTACTTC | CASSITGQGNIQYF
few | - | TRBJ1-1 | TRBV5-5 | TGTGCCAGCAGCTTTTACGAACGACCGGGAAGGGACACTGAAGCTTTCTTT | CASSFYERPGRDTEAFF
- | - | TRBJ2-7 | TRBV6-5 | TGTGCCAGCAGTTTTGGTTTTGTGAGCTACGAGCAGTACTTC | CASSFGFVSYEQYF
few | TRBD2 | TRBJ2-1 | TRBV9 | TGTGCCAGCAGCTCTGGGACTAGCGGGGTCGATGAGCAGTTCTTC | CASSSGTSGVDEQFF